These T cell receptor beta chains were read from a single sample in a study of regulatory T cells in long-lasting Graves disease. TCRdb passed the multiplex PCR reads through MiXCR, listing each CDR3 protein once. In the table there are almost 350,000 distinct CDR3 sequences, about 20% of which are singletons. Sequences were derived from peripheral blood mononuclear cells (PBMCs), sampled when the disease was refractory, from a patient treated with antithyroid drugs. These TCRs come from a female donor with Graves disease. CDR3s include the opening cysteine and the closing phenylalanine or tryptophan. A D gene is named only where the DNA matches it firmly. Not all rows give a size; the values are once, few, many and, for expanded clones, a class.

CDR3nt: TGTGCCAGCAGTTTGATGGGCGCGAGCTCACCCCTCCACTTT
CDR3aa: CASSLMGASSPLHF
d_gene: -
j_gene: TRBJ1-6
abundance: many
v_gene: TRBV12-3/TRBV12-4

CDR3nt: TGTGCCAGCAGCTTCCGGGACAGGGGGTTTGAAAAACTGTTTTTT
CDR3aa: CASSFRDRGFEKLFF
d_gene: TRBD1
j_gene: TRBJ1-4
abundance: many
v_gene: TRBV7-9

CDR3nt: TGCGCCAGCAGCCATACTTCTGGCGGGAGCTCCTACGAGCAGTACTTC
CDR3aa: CASSHTSGGSSYEQYF
d_gene: TRBD2
j_gene: TRBJ2-7
abundance: few
v_gene: TRBV4-1

CDR3nt: TGCGCCAGCAGACCCAACCTTTACACTGAAGCTTTCTTT
CDR3aa: CASRPNLYTEAFF
d_gene: -
j_gene: TRBJ1-1
abundance: few
v_gene: TRBV5-1

CDR3nt: TGTGCCACCCATATGGGCAGGGAACAGCCCCAGCATTTT
CDR3aa: CATHMGREQPQHF
d_gene: -
j_gene: TRBJ1-5
abundance: few
v_gene: TRBV10-3

CDR3nt: TGTGCCAGCAGTCCAGGGGCCTTTCCGGAGACCCAGTACTTC
CDR3aa: CASSPGAFPETQYF
d_gene: -
j_gene: TRBJ2-5
abundance: few
v_gene: TRBV12-3/TRBV12-4

CDR3nt: TGCGCCAGCAGAATGGGTGGAAAAGAGACCCAGTACTTC
CDR3aa: CASRMGGKETQYF
d_gene: -
j_gene: TRBJ2-5
abundance: many
v_gene: TRBV10-2

CDR3nt: TGTGCCATCTCCGGGGGCTTTGGCACTGAAGCTTTCTTT
CDR3aa: CAISGGFGTEAFF
d_gene: -
j_gene: TRBJ1-1
abundance: -
v_gene: TRBV10-3

CDR3nt: TGTGCCAGCAGTTTCTGGCAGGGACTCAATGAAAAACTGTTTTTT
CDR3aa: CASSFWQGLNEKLFF
d_gene: -
j_gene: TRBJ1-4
abundance: many
v_gene: TRBV12-3/TRBV12-4

CDR3nt: TGTGCCAGCAGTCGGACTCGATTCCAAGAGACCCAGTACTTC
CDR3aa: CASSRTRFQETQYF
d_gene: -
j_gene: TRBJ2-5
abundance: -
v_gene: TRBV12-3/TRBV12-4

CDR3nt: TGTGCCAGTAGCCTGGACAGGGGTGGAAACACCATATATTTT
CDR3aa: CASSLDRGGNTIYF
d_gene: TRBD1
j_gene: TRBJ1-3
abundance: -
v_gene: TRBV19

CDR3nt: TGCAGTGCTAGAGGGTTGACAGGACGATTCTATGGCTACACCTTC
CDR3aa: CSARGLTGRFYGYTF
d_gene: -
j_gene: TRBJ1-2
abundance: many
v_gene: TRBV20-1

CDR3nt: TGTGCCAGCAGTTCTTCTTTTGCGGGTAGTGGTCAGCCCCAGCATTTT
CDR3aa: CASSSSFAGSGQPQHF
d_gene: -
j_gene: TRBJ1-5
abundance: many
v_gene: TRBV6-9